The clone carrying this T cell receptor beta chain was picked up a small number of times. Its target is not known. The authors incorporated unique molecular identifiers into the TCR beta cDNA libraries. TCRdb re-derived calls from the PCR reads in MiXCR, one entry per CDR3 protein. This sample has fewer than 900,000 distinct CDR3 sequences; 35% to 55% occur once, and the top ten carry roughly 4.4%. The data originate from a study of post-analysis software for immune sequencing data. At the level of the study: Progressive-relapsing, secondary progressive and relapsing-remitting multiple sclerosis were among the disease courses included. General study points: In patients, about 5 TRBV segments were more frequent than in controls, with TRBV5-6, TRBV5-1 and TRBV20-1 among them.

Germline lookup yields CDR1 MNHEY and CDR2 SVGAGI. V dropped 0 bases and J dropped 1 base, with 9 bases sitting between them. The CDR3 covers 16 residues. The chain uses TRBV6-5 and TRBJ2-2, with a weak D call TRBD1 (5 bases). The sample consisted of blood. The source of this sequence is a girl aged 10-17 years with multiple sclerosis. The CDR3 DNA is TGTGCCAGCAGTTACTCGAGGCAGGGGAACACCGGGGAGCTGTTTTTT. Amino acid sequence: CASSYSRQGNTGELFF.